The subject of this entry is one T cell receptor beta chain. This sample was included in a study of PD-1 blockade in classical Hodgkin lymphoma. From germline, CDR1 is MDHEN and CDR2 SYDVKM. The length of the CDR3 is 12 residues. With V trimmed by 10 bases and J by 7 bases, 6 bases remained unmatched. Using immunoSEQ multiplex PCR, the repertoire was profiled, and TCRdb retains in-frame clones only, with some absent. The sample yields over 90,000 clones, about 88% seen once. There was relapse after autologous stem cell transplantation in every patient, and there was variation in brentuximab vedotin exposure.

The sequencing here drew on peripheral blood mononuclear cells (PBMCs), taken before the second cycle of nivolumab. This TCR was recovered from a human donor with classical Hodgkin lymphoma. The rearrangement links TRBV28 to TRBJ1-5, with TRBD1 matching over 8 bases. The CDR3 spells CAIDRGMQPQHF. The CDR3 DNA reads as TGTGCCATCGACAGGGGTATGCAGCCCCAGCATTTT.